This record concerns one T cell receptor (beta chain) sequence. Its antigen is unknown. This specimen belongs to a study of vaccination and CD4 T cells after COVID-19. Study-level information: The authors exposed cells to overlapping spike peptides derived from SARS-CoV-2, HCoV-NL63, HCoV-OC43 and HCoV-229E.

The sample's treatment: approximately 9-day PBMC culture with coronavirus spike peptide pools or control peptides (ViraFEST assay). Positivity by PCR occurred from March to December 2020, a period that predated US Alpha, Beta and Delta variants. The Oncomine TCR Beta short-read assay generated sequence data from the DNA of cultured CD4+ T cells. One entry per CDR3 protein, called by TCRdb with MiXCR from the PCR reads. The table shows about 10,000 distinct CDR3 sequences, with more than 50% occurring only once. The V gene's germline CDR1 is DFQATT and CDR2 SNEGSKA (reference sequence). The CDR3 is 13 residues long. Trimming removed 1 base from V and 5 bases from J, with 12 bases in between.

The sample taken for sequencing was CD4+ T cells from blood, cultured in vitro. The sequence was obtained from a human donor who had recovered from COVID-19. The chain has TRBV20-1 and TRBJ2-7; D unresolved. The CDR3 sequence is CSARVSLGHEQYF. The CDR3 DNA reads TGCAGTGCTAGAGTGTCCCTCGGCCACGAGCAGTACTTC.